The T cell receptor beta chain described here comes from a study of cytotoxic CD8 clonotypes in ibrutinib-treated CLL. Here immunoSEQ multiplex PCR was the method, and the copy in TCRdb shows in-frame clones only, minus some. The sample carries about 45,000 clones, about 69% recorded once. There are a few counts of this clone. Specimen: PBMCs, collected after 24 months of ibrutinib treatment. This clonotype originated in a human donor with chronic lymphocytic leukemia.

The CDR3 DNA is TGTGCCAGCAGGGACCGCCATTCAGATACGCAGTATTTT. This sequence encodes CASRDRHSDTQYF. The chain carries TRBV2 and TRBJ2-3; no firm D call. V lost 6 bases and J lost 4, with 11 bases in between. The CDR3 has 13 amino acids. The germline V gene has CDR1 SNHLY and CDR2 FYNNEI.